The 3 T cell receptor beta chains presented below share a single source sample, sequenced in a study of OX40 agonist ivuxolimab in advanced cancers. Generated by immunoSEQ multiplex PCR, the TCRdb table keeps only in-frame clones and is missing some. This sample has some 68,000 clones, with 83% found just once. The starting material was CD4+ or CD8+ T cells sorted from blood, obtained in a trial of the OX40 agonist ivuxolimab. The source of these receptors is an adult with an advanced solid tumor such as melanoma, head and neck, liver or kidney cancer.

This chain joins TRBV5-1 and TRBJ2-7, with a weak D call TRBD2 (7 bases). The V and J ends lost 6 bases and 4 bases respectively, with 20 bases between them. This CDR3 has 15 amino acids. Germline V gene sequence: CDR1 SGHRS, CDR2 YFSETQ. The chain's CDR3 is CASTQGGVGVYEQYF. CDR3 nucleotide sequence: TGCGCCAGCACCCAAGGGGGGGTTGGGGTGTACGAGCAGTACTTC.

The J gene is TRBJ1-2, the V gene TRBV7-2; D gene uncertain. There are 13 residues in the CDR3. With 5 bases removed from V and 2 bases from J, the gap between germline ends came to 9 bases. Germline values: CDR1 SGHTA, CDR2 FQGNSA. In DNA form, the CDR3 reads TGTGCCAGCAGCCCTGGACTGAACTATGGCTACACCTTC. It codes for CASSPGLNYGYTF.

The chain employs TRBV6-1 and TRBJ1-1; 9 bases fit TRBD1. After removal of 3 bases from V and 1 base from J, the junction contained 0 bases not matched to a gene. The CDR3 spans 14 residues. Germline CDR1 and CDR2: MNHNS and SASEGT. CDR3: CASSEDRGNTEAFF. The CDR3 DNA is TGTGCCAGCAGTGAGGACAGGGGGAACACTGAAGCTTTCTTT.